This entry describes one T cell receptor (beta chain). This CDR3 comprises 15 residues. Germline V CDR1 and CDR2: SGHRS, YFSETQ. J was trimmed by 2 bases and V by 2 bases; bases with no gene match: 4. The data stem from a study of blood T cell repertoires in COVID-19. Study in general: Samples representing acute and convalescent COVID-19 were sourced from the United States, Italy and Spain. Sources were T cells, B-cell-depleted T cells, or PBMCs; the material itself was cDNA or gDNA.

Here immunoSEQ multiplex PCR was the method, and the copy in TCRdb shows in-frame clones only, minus some. The sample consists of 250,000 to 300,000 clones, around 84% of them appearing once. The sample was peripheral blood. This clonotype was sampled from a man in his 60s with acute or convalescent COVID-19. The rearrangement links TRBV5-1 to TRBJ2-3, with 8 bases aligning to TRBD2. The CDR3 DNA follows: TGCGCCAGCAGCTTAGGTAGCGGGGCCACAGATACGCAGTATTTT. Translation gives CASSLGSGATDTQYF.